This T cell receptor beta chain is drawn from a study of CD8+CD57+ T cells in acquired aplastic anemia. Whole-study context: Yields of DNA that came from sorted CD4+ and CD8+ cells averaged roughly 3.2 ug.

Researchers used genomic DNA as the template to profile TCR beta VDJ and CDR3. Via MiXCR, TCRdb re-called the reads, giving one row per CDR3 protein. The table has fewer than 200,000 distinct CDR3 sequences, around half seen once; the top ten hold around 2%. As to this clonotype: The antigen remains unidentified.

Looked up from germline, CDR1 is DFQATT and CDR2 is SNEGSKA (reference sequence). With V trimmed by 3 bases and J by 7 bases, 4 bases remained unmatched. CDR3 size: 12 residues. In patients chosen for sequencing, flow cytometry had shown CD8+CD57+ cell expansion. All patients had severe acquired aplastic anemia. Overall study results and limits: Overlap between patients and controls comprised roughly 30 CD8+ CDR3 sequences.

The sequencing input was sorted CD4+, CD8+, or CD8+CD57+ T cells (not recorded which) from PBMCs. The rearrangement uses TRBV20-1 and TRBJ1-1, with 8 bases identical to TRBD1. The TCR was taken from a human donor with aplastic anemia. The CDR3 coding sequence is TGCAGTGCTAGGGACAGGGCAGATGAAGCTTTCTTT. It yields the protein CSARDRADEAFF.